These T cell receptor beta chains were read from a single sample in a study of PD-L1 blockade in urothelial cancer. Clones were sequenced by immunoSEQ multiplex PCR, and TCRdb holds only the in-frame ones, with some missing. Among 50,000 or so clones listed, approximately 86% were seen once. The sample here was PBMCs, taken around atezolizumab (anti-PD-L1) treatment. Source of these receptors: a man aged 60 to 69 with urothelial cancer. The CDR3 runs from the conserved cysteine through the conserved F or W. The D gene is left open where the match is weak. A clone size is listed for some rows: how often the clone was seen (once, few, many), or a class if it is expanded.

cdr3_length,j_call,d_call,v_call,clone_size,cdr3_nt,cdr3_aa
14,TRBJ1-2,TRBD1,TRBV30,NA,TGTGCCTGGAGCTATACAGGGGGCCGCTATGGCTACACCTTC,CAWSYTGGRYGYTF
15,TRBJ2-7,TRBD1,TRBV6-5,NA,TGTGCCAGCAGTAAGACGGGACAGGGGGCGCGGGAGCAGTACTTC,CASSKTGQGAREQYF
13,TRBJ2-7,NA,TRBV2,NA,TGTGCCAGTTTGGCGGAGGCCTTGCGCGAGCAGTACTTC,CASLAEALREQYF
14,TRBJ2-1,NA,TRBV10-3,NA,TGTGCCACCGGGTCGGGAGCACTCTACAATGAGCAGTTCTTC,CATGSGALYNEQFF
15,TRBJ2-3,NA,TRBV7-2,NA,TGTGCCAGCAGCGTGCGACAGGCCCTCACAGATACGCAGTATTTT,CASSVRQALTDTQYF
14,TRBJ1-1,TRBD1,TRBV27,NA,TGTGCCAGCAGTCCCCGACAGGGGTTCACTGAAGCTTTCTTT,CASSPRQGFTEAFF
16,TRBJ2-1,NA,TRBV5-1,once,TGCGCCAGCAGCTTGGGGGCGGGACAGCTTTTAGGTGAGCAGTTCTTC,CASSLGAGQLLGEQFF
14,TRBJ2-7,TRBD2,TRBV27,NA,TGTGCCAGCAGTTTATCGGGACTAGTCTACGAGCAGTACTTC,CASSLSGLVYEQYF
15,TRBJ2-5,NA,TRBV19,few,TGTGCCAGTAGTATCTTGTCAGGGGAAAGGGAGACCCAGTACTTC,CASSILSGERETQYF
12,TRBJ1-2,NA,TRBV7-9,NA,TGTGCCAGCAGCTTAACCGGGGATGGCTACACCTTC,CASSLTGDGYTF
16,TRBJ2-7,TRBD1,TRBV9,NA,TGTGCCAGCAGCGTAGGCCCCCAGGACAGGGGTTTCGAGCAGTACTTC,CASSVGPQDRGFEQYF
15,TRBJ2-6,NA,TRBV6-6,NA,TGTGCCAGCACTGACACCCCCTCTGGGGCCAACGTCCTGACTTTC,CASTDTPSGANVLTF
20,TRBJ2-7,TRBD2,TRBV4-1,NA,TGCGCCAGCAGCCCACATTTAGCGGGAGGGCCTATTGTGTCCCCCTACGAGCAGTACTTC,CASSPHLAGGPIVSPYEQYF
14,TRBJ2-5,NA,TRBV9,NA,TGTGCCAGCAGCGTAGATTCGGGGAAAGAGACCCAGTACTTC,CASSVDSGKETQYF
13,TRBJ2-7,TRBD2,TRBV18,NA,TGTGCCAGCTCCTCGGGGAGGGTAGGGGAGCAGTACTTC,CASSSGRVGEQYF
19,TRBJ1-1,TRBD1,TRBV5-1,NA,TGCGCCAGCAGCTTGGGGAAAACCGGGACAGGGGGAGAGAACACTGAAGCTTTCTTT,CASSLGKTGTGGENTEAFF
17,TRBJ1-1,NA,TRBV2,NA,TGTGCCAGCAGTGAATATGGTGGCAGCCTCGGGGACACTGAAGCTTTCTTT,CASSEYGGSLGDTEAFF